The table lists the clone carrying this T cell receptor beta chain with many counts. No antigen is known for it. TCRdb recomputed calls from the multiplex PCR reads with MiXCR, one row per CDR3 protein. The sample yields approximately 230,000 distinct CDR3 sequences, less than 40% seen once. This sample was taken from a study of breast tumors, draining lymph nodes, adjacent tissues. Overall study findings and caveats: Tumor T cell lymph node origin was a supported hypothesis, not proven. Tumors had less TCR diversity than lymph nodes, more than nontumor tissue.

The CDR3 has 15 residues. Unmatched junction bases numbered 8, after V lost 4 bases and J lost 10 bases. CDR1 is LNHDA, CDR2 SQIVND, per germline (reference sequence). Breast cancer patients provided tissue from their axillary draining lymph nodes. The sequence came from a female donor with breast cancer. Some clones in this sample may be carry-over from other donors' samples. Sequenced material: axillary lymph node tissue. V usage is TRBV19 and J usage is TRBJ1-6; 9 nucleotides agree with TRBD1. As DNA, the CDR3 is TGTGCCAGTAGTACCGCGGGACAGGGCGGCTCACCCCTCCACTTT. Its translation: CASSTAGQGGSPLHF.